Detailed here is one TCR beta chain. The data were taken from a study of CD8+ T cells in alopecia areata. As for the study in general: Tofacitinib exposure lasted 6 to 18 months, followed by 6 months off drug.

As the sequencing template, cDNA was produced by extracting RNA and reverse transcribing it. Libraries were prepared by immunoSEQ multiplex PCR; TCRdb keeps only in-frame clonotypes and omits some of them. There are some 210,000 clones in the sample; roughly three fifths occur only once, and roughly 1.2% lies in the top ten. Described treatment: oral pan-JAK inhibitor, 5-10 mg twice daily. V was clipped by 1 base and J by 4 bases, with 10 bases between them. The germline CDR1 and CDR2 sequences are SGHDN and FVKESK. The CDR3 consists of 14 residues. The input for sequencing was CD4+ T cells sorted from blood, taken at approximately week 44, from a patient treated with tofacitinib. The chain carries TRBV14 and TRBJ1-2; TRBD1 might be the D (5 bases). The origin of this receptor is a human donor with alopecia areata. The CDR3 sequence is CASSQVPRAYGYTF. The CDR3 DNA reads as TGTGCCAGCAGCCAAGTGCCCAGGGCCTATGGCTACACCTTC.